This is a list of T cell receptor beta chains from one sample in a study of OX40 agonist ivuxolimab in advanced cancers. This table comes from immunoSEQ multiplex PCR, and its TCRdb copy is limited to in-frame clones, with some not included. Of 65,000 to 80,000 clones in the sample, just under 95% were seen once. This sample comprised CD4+ or CD8+ T cells sorted from blood, obtained in a trial of the OX40 agonist ivuxolimab. The source of these receptors is an adult with an advanced solid tumor such as melanoma, head and neck, liver or kidney cancer. CDR3s include the opening cysteine and the closing phenylalanine or tryptophan.

v_gene,j_gene,CDR3aa
TRBV9,TRBJ2-1,CASSAFGVNEQFF
TRBV4-1,TRBJ2-1,CASSTPGTVNNEQFF
TRBV6-5,TRBJ1-1,CASSPQGCTEAFF
TRBV30,TRBJ1-5,CAWSVPSWGLNQPQHF
TRBV12-5,TRBJ1-3,CASGPTGGGNTIYF
TRBV10-3,TRBJ2-7,CAISEPTYEQYF
TRBV27,TRBJ2-7,CASSGTGGLYEQYF
TRBV5-4,TRBJ2-7,CASSPLGTGSYEQYF
TRBV11-2,TRBJ1-2,CASRVGPYGHYGYTF
TRBV5-1,TRBJ2-1,CASSHTDRSNEQFF
TRBV7-2,TRBJ2-5,CASSLPQGVGETQYF
TRBV5-8,TRBJ2-7,CASSPPGGGSGYEQYF
TRBV7-6,TRBJ1-4,CASSLAGGIEKLFF
TRBV4-1,TRBJ2-7,CASSHWFPSYEQYF
TRBV13,TRBJ2-7,CASSLGASSSYEQYF
TRBV21-1,TRBJ1-5,CASSKDREGNQPQHF
TRBV7-9,TRBJ2-7,CASSSQPFYEQYF
TRBV7-9,TRBJ2-2,CASSDPGGTGELFF
TRBV27,TRBJ1-2,CASSSGGIDGYTF
TRBV5-4,TRBJ1-2,CASTEGYGYTF
TRBV9,TRBJ2-2,CASSVPLAGGRNTGELFF
TRBV11-2,TRBJ1-1,CASSLVTGAPGTEAFF
TRBV21-1,TRBJ1-1,CASSKADRAHTEAFF
TRBV5-4,TRBJ2-1,CASSLETYNEQFF
TRBV5-6,TRBJ2-7,CASSLGGAAYEQYF
TRBV27,TRBJ1-6,CASSLKVQSPLHF
TRBV6-5,TRBJ1-5,CASSYLGGSNQPQHF
TRBV4-1,TRBJ2-7,CASSQVNAWEGEQYF